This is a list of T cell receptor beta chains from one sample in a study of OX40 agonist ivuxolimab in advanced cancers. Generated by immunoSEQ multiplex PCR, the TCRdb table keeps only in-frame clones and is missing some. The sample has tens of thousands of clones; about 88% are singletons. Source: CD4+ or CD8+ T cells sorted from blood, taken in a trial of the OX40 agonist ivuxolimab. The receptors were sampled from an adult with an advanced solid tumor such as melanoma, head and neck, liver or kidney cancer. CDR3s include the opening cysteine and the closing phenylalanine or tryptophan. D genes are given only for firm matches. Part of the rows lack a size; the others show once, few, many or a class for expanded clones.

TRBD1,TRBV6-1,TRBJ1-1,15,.,TGTGCCAGCAGGCCGGGACAGGGAGGAAGGGCGGAAGCTTTCTTT,CASRPGQGGRAEAFF
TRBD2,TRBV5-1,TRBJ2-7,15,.,TGCGCCAGCAGCTTTACTAGCGGGAGGGGGTACGAGCAGTACTTC,CASSFTSGRGYEQYF
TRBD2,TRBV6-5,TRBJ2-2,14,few,TGTGCCAGCAGTCCGGGACTAGCGTCCGGGGAGCTGTTTTTT,CASSPGLASGELFF
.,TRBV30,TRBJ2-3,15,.,TGTGCCTGGACGAGGGGGACGGGGGGCACAGATACGCAGTATTTT,CAWTRGTGGTDTQYF
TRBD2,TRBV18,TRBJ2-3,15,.,TGTGCCAGCTCCCTCAAGGGAGGGGGCACAGATACGCAGTATTTT,CASSLKGGGTDTQYF
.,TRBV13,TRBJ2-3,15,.,TGTGCCAGCAGCCCCCAGGGACTTGAAACAGATACGCAGTATTTT,CASSPQGLETDTQYF
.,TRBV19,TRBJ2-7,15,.,TGTGCCAGTAGTAGAAACTCAGGGTACGGCTACGAGCAGTACTTC,CASSRNSGYGYEQYF
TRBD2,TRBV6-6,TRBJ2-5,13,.,TGTGCCAGCAGTTATCCCCCTTGGCGGGAGCAGTACTTC,CASSYPPWREQYF
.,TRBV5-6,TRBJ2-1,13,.,TGTGCCAGCAGCCTCGGCAGGCTCAATGAGCAGTTCTTC,CASSLGRLNEQFF
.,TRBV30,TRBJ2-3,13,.,TGTGCCTGGAGGGAAAAGGGGACAGATACGCAGTATTTT,CAWREKGTDTQYF
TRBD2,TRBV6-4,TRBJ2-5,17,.,TGTGCCAGCAGCACCGGGACTAGCGGGAGATCGAAAGAGACCCAGTACTTC,CASSTGTSGRSKETQYF
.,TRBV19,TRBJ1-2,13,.,TGTGCCAGTAGTAGGACTAACAACTATGGCTACACCTTC,CASSRTNNYGYTF
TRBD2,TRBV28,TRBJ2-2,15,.,TGTGCCAGCAGTCCCCATGGGGGGGTAGGAGGGGAGCTGTTTTTT,CASSPHGGVGGELFF
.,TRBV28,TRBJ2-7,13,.,TGTGCCAGCAGTTTACCAAGCTCCTACGAGCAGTACTTC,CASSLPSSYEQYF
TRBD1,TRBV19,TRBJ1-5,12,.,TGTGCCAGTTCGGACAGGGGCAAGCCCCAGCATTTT,CASSDRGKPQHF
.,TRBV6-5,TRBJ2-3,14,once,TGTGCCAGCAGGGCGGCCTATAGCACAGATACGCAGTATTTT,CASRAAYSTDTQYF
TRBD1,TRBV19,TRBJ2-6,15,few,TGTGCCAGTAGTCCGGACAGGTCTGGGGCCAACGTCCTGACTTTC,CASSPDRSGANVLTF
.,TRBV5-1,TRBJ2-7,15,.,TGCGCCAGCAGCTTAGTGGGGACTGCTCACTACGAGCAGTACTTC,CASSLVGTAHYEQYF
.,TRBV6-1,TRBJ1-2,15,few,TGTGCCAGCAGTGAAGAAGAGTGGGGGGCAGGGGGCTACACCTTC,CASSEEEWGAGGYTF
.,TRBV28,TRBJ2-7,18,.,TGTGCCAGCAGTTTAAGAAGTTGGGGGGGGGACAGGCTAGTCGAGCAGTACTTC,CASSLRSWGGDRLVEQYF
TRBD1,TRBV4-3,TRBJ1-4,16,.,TGCGCCAGCAGCCAGGGTCCGGGACAGATTAATGAAAAACTGTTTTTT,CASSQGPGQINEKLFF
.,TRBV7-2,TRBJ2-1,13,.,TGTGCCAGCAGCTTAGCGATCTTCAATGAGCAGTTCTTC,CASSLAIFNEQFF
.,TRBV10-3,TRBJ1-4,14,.,TGTGCCATCAGTGAGGGGGTCCTTAATGAAAAACTGTTTTTT,CAISEGVLNEKLFF
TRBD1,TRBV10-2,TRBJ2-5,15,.,TGCGCCAGCAGCCTTCGACAGGGGTCCAGGGAGACCCAGTACTTC,CASSLRQGSRETQYF
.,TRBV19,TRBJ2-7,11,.,TGTGCCAGCCCCGAGACGTACGAGCAGTACTTC,CASPETYEQYF
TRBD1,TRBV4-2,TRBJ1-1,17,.,TGTGCCAGCAGCCGCTTTAGAGGTGGGACAGGCTCCACTGAAGCTTTCTTT,CASSRFRGGTGSTEAFF
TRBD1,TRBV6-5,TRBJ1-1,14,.,TGTGCCAGCAGTTACTTTAGACAGGGGTCCCAAGCTTTCTTT,CASSYFRQGSQAFF
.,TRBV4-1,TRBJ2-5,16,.,TGCGCCAGCAGCCCTACCTGGGCAGCGACTCAAGAGACCCAGTACTTC,CASSPTWAATQETQYF
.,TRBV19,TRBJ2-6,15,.,TGTGCCAGTACTTCAAGGAGCTCTGGGGCCAACGTCCTGACTTTC,CASTSRSSGANVLTF
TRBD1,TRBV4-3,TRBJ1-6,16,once,TGCGCCAGCAGCCAAGATTATCAGGGACAGGGAACACCCCTCCACTTT,CASSQDYQGQGTPLHF
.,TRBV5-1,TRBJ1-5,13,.,TGCGCCAGCCGACAATATAGCAATCAGCCCCAGCATTTT,CASRQYSNQPQHF
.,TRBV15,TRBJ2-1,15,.,TGTGCCACCAGCAGAGTTAGGGCAATCTACAATGAGCAGTTCTTC,CATSRVRAIYNEQFF
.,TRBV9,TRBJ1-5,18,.,TGTGCCAGCAGCGTAGCTAAGGTAGGGGCGCGGAGCAATCAGCCCCAGCATTTT,CASSVAKVGARSNQPQHF
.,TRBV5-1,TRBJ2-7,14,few,TGCGCCAGCAGCTTGGTAGGGAATCTCGACGAGCAGTACTTC,CASSLVGNLDEQYF
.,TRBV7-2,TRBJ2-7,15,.,TGTGCCAGCAGCCCCCGGGGCAGGGGGGATAACGAGCAGTACTTC,CASSPRGRGDNEQYF
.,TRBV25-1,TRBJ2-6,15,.,TGTGCCAGCAGTCCGACGTACATAGGGGCCAACGTCCTGACTTTC,CASSPTYIGANVLTF
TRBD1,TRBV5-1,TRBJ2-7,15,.,TGCGCCAGCAGCTTGGTTCAGGGGGCTACCTACGAGCAGTACTTC,CASSLVQGATYEQYF
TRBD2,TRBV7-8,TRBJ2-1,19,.,TGTGCCAGCAGCATAGGACTAGCGGGAGGGGCTAGTCTCCCACATGAGCAGTTCTTC,CASSIGLAGGASLPHEQFF
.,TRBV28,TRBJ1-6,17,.,TGTGCCAGCAGTTCCCTTCAGGCAGGGACTAGTAATTCACCCCTCCACTTT,CASSSLQAGTSNSPLHF
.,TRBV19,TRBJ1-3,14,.,TGTGCCAGTAGTATCTCGGGGTACGGAAACACCATATATTTT,CASSISGYGNTIYF
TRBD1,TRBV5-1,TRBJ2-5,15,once,TGCGCCAGCAGCTTGGGGACAGGGGGAATAGAGACCCAGTACTTC,CASSLGTGGIETQYF
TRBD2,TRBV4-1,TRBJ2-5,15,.,TGCGCCAGCAGCCAAGTCGGAGCGGGGGAAGAGACCCAGTACTTC,CASSQVGAGEETQYF
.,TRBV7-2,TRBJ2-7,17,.,TGTGCCAGCAGCTTAGCGCGCGGGGGCGTTTCCCTCTACGAGCAGTACTTC,CASSLARGGVSLYEQYF
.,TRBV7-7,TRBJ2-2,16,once,TGTGCTAGCAGCGCGGGACACACCGCGAACACCGGGGAGCTGTTTTTT,CASSAGHTANTGELFF
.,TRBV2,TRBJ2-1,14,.,TGTGCCAGCAGGGGCTTGAGCTCCTACAATGAGCAGTTCTTC,CASRGLSSYNEQFF
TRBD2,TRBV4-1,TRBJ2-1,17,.,TGCGCCAGCAGCCCTCAGACTAGCGGGAGCTCCTACAATGAGCAGTTCTTC,CASSPQTSGSSYNEQFF
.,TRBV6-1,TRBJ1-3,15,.,TGTGCCAGCAGATCAGGGGAAGGCTCTGGAAACACCATATATTTT,CASRSGEGSGNTIYF
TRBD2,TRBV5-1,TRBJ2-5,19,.,TGCGCCAGCAGCCTGGTGGGGACTAGCGGGCCCACCCAAGGGGAGACCCAGTACTTC,CASSLVGTSGPTQGETQYF
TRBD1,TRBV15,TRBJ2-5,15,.,TGTGCCACCAGCCCACACAGGGGGCCCCAAGAGACCCAGTACTTC,CATSPHRGPQETQYF
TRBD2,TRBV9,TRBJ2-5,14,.,TGTGCCAGCAGCCTAGCGGGGGGGCCGAAGACCCAGTACTTC,CASSLAGGPKTQYF
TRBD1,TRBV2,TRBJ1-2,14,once,TGTGCCAGCAGTGAAGGGACAGGGGTGAATGGCTACACCTTC,CASSEGTGVNGYTF